The TCR beta chain described here comes from a study of control samples from healthy donors and cancer patients. Clones were read by immunoSEQ multiplex PCR, and TCRdb kept only the in-frame ones, dropping some. The repertoire has about 180,000 clones, approximately 94% of them found once; the top ten carry roughly 1.3%. Germline lookup yields CDR1 MGHRA and CDR2 YSYEKL. Trimming removed 2 bases from V and 8 bases from J; junction bases left unmatched: 9. The CDR3 spans 15 residues. The chain has TRBV4-1 and TRBJ2-1; 7 nucleotides line up with TRBD1. Source material: blood. The source is a man younger than 45 in good health. CDR3 residues: CASSQLDRVSDEQFF. The CDR3, as DNA: TGCGCCAGCAGCCAACTCGACAGGGTGAGCGATGAGCAGTTCTTC.